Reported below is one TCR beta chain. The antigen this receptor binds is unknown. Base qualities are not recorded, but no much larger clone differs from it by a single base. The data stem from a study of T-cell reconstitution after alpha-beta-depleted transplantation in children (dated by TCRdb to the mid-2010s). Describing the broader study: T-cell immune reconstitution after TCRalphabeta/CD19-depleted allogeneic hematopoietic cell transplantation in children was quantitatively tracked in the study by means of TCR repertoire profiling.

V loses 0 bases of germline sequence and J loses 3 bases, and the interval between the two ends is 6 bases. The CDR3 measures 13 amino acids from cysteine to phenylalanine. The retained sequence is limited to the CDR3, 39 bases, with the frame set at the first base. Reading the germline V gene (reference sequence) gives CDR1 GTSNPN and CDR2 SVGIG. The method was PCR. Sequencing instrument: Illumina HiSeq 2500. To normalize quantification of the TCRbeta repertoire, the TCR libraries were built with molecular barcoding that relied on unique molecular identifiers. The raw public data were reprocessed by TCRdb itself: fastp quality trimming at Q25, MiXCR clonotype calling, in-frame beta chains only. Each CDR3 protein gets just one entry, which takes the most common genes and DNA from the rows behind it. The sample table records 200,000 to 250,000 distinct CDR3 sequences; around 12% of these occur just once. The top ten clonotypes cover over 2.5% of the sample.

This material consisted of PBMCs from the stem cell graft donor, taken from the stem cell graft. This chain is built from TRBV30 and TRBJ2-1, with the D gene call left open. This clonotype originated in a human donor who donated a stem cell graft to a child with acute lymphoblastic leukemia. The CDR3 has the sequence CAWSVYSYNEQFF. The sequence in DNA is TGTGCCTGGAGTGTTTACAGCTACAATGAGCAGTTCTTC.